This is a list of T cell receptor beta chains from one sample in a study of cytomegalovirus exposure and HLA in healthy donors. TCRdb keeps only in-frame clones here, not all; method: immunoSEQ multiplex PCR. This table lists 180,000 or so clones. The sample was PBMCs. The receptors come from a boy aged 10-17 years in good health and CMV-seronegative. The CDR3 runs from the conserved cysteine through the conserved F or W. A D gene is named only where the DNA matches it firmly.

j_call v_call d_call cdr3_aa cdr3_nt
TRBJ2-2 TRBV5-1 . CASSLGQMNTGELFF TGCGCCAGCAGCTTGGGCCAGATGAACACCGGGGAGCTGTTTTTT
TRBJ1-2 TRBV30 TRBD1 CAWRDRGGLHGYTF TGTGCCTGGAGGGACAGGGGAGGACTCCATGGCTACACCTTC
TRBJ2-1 TRBV7-3 TRBD2 CASSLYLAGASVEQFF TGTGCCAGCAGCTTATATCTAGCGGGGGCCTCTGTGGAGCAGTTCTTC
TRBJ1-2 TRBV13 . CASSLEDEWGYTF TGTGCCAGCAGCTTAGAAGATGAGTGGGGCTACACCTTC
TRBJ1-6 TRBV5-1 TRBD1 CASSFDRESSPLHF TGCGCCAGCAGCTTTGACAGGGAAAGTTCACCCCTCCACTTT
TRBJ2-2 TRBV5-4 . CASSFSRDYTGELFF TGTGCCAGCAGCTTCTCCAGGGACTACACCGGGGAGCTGTTTTTT
TRBJ1-1 TRBV5-1 . CASSLAYRRTEAFF TGCGCCAGCAGCTTGGCCTACCGGAGGACTGAAGCTTTCTTT
TRBJ2-2 TRBV7-2 TRBD1 CASSSRAGGGGELFF TGTGCCAGCAGCTCAAGGGCAGGGGGCGGAGGGGAGCTGTTTTTT
TRBJ2-1 TRBV6-5 . CASSYMDGGEQFF TGTGCCAGCAGTTATATGGACGGGGGTGAGCAGTTCTTC
TRBJ1-5 TRBV28 TRBD1 CASSLLETGGNQPQHF TGTGCCAGCAGTTTATTAGAGACAGGGGGCAATCAGCCCCAGCATTTT
TRBJ2-7 TRBV19 TRBD1 CASSRDRGAYEQYF TGTGCCAGTAGTAGGGACAGGGGTGCCTACGAGCAGTACTTC
TRBJ2-1 TRBV7-2 . CASSLAQLSYNEQFF TGTGCCAGCAGCTTAGCACAGCTCTCCTACAATGAGCAGTTCTTC
TRBJ1-2 TRBV30 . CAWSAGLTGGYTF TGTGCCTGGAGCGCCGGACTTACAGGGGGCTACACCTTC
TRBJ2-2 TRBV7-9 TRBD2 CASSSTSGGVGELFF TGTGCCAGCAGCAGTACTAGCGGGGGAGTCGGGGAGCTGTTTTTT
TRBJ2-3 TRBV5-1 . CASTLGAAEDTQYF TGCGCCAGCACCCTTGGGGCCGCCGAGGATACGCAGTATTTT
TRBJ1-1 TRBV19 TRBD1 CAARGEVSTEAFF TGTGCCGCCAGGGGGGAAGTGAGCACTGAAGCTTTCTTT
TRBJ2-1 TRBV2 TRBD1 CASRKGQYNEQFF TGTGCCAGCAGGAAGGGACAGTACAATGAGCAGTTCTTC
TRBJ1-5 TRBV7-2 TRBD1 CASSLLGQGMGPQHF TGTGCCAGCAGCTTATTGGGACAGGGTATGGGACCCCAGCATTTT
TRBJ2-7 TRBV5-3 TRBD1 CARSSGTGNRGLAYEQYF TGTGCCAGAAGCTCCGGGACAGGTAATAGAGGTCTGGCCTACGAGCAGTACTTC
TRBJ2-2 TRBV7-2 . CASSLATGRNTGELFF TGTGCCAGCAGCTTAGCCACAGGAAGGAACACCGGGGAGCTGTTTTTT
TRBJ2-7 TRBV7-2 . CASSYRGTYEQYF TGTGCCAGCAGCTATAGGGGGACCTACGAGCAGTACTTC
TRBJ1-6 TRBV11-2 TRBD1 CASSQNLDRVRSPLHF TGTGCCAGCAGCCAAAATCTCGACAGGGTTCGTTCACCCCTCCACTTT
TRBJ1-1 TRBV14 . CASSFRRALDTEAFF TGTGCCAGCAGCTTCAGGAGGGCCCTAGACACTGAAGCTTTCTTT
TRBJ2-7 TRBV9 TRBD2 CASSASGGGPYEQYF TGTGCCAGCAGCGCTAGCGGGGGGGGGCCCTACGAGCAGTACTTC
TRBJ1-2 TRBV6-5 TRBD1 CASSYLTGTGYGYTF TGTGCCAGCAGTTACTTGACCGGGACAGGATATGGCTACACCTTC
TRBJ1-4 TRBV18 . CASSPMPRLDNEKLFF TGTGCCAGCTCACCAATGCCACGGCTAGATAATGAAAAACTGTTTTTT
TRBJ2-7 TRBV27 . CASSRGVGGEQYF TGTGCCAGCAGCAGGGGCGTTGGGGGCGAGCAGTACTTC
TRBJ1-1 TRBV2 TRBD1 CATRQGLGTEAFF TGTGCCACCCGACAGGGGCTTGGAACTGAAGCTTTCTTT
TRBJ2-7 TRBV19 TRBD1 CASSPGQGTYEQYF TGTGCCAGTAGTCCGGGACAGGGCACCTACGAGCAGTACTTC
TRBJ2-3 TRBV6-5 TRBD2 CASSPGTSVQRQYF TGTGCCAGCAGTCCTGGGACTAGCGTTCAGAGGCAGTATTTT
TRBJ2-1 TRBV7-2 TRBD2 CASSPSPELAGKNEQFF TGTGCCAGCAGCCCATCGCCGGAGCTAGCGGGAAAAAATGAGCAGTTCTTC
TRBJ2-1 TRBV13 TRBD2 CASSSPIAGGRNEQFF TGTGCCAGCAGCTCCCCTATAGCGGGGGGGCGGAATGAGCAGTTCTTC
TRBJ2-5 TRBV11-2 . CASSLAVRGITQETQYF TGTGCCAGCAGCCTAGCTGTCCGGGGAATTACACAAGAGACCCAGTACTTC
TRBJ1-3 TRBV10-3 . CAIRPSTGAGNTIYF TGTGCCATCAGACCATCGACAGGAGCTGGAAACACCATATATTTT
TRBJ2-5 TRBV7-9 TRBD2 CASSPSGAETQYF TGTGCCAGCAGTCCAAGCGGGGCCGAGACCCAGTACTTC